This is a list of T cell receptor beta chains from one sample in a study of cytomegalovirus exposure and HLA in healthy donors. Sequencing used immunoSEQ multiplex PCR; TCRdb keeps in-frame clones, though not all of them. The table has over 110,000 clones, 80% to 90% seen once; the top ten hold over 1.1%. Source material: PBMCs. The source is a woman aged 25 to 45 in good health and CMV-seronegative. CDR3s include the opening cysteine and the closing phenylalanine or tryptophan. D genes are given only for firm matches. Some rows mark clone size as missing; the rest say once, few, many or name a class of expanded clone.

TRBD1	TRBV18	once	TRBJ1-3	CASSTLGQGTPGNTIYF	TGTGCCAGCTCCACATTAGGACAGGGGACACCTGGAAACACCATATATTTT
TRBD1	TRBV2	NA	TRBJ1-2	CASSEADRGYGYTF	TGTGCCAGCAGTGAAGCCGACAGGGGCTATGGCTACACCTTC
NA	TRBV7-8	once	TRBJ1-1	CASSWANREWAFF	TGTGCCAGCAGCTGGGCAAACAGGGAGTGGGCTTTCTTT
TRBD1	TRBV5-1	NA	TRBJ1-4	CASSWTGVDEKLFF	TGCGCCAGCAGCTGGACAGGGGTGGATGAAAAACTGTTTTTT
TRBD1	TRBV10-3	NA	TRBJ2-5	CAISAQGAETQYF	TGTGCCATCAGTGCACAGGGGGCTGAGACCCAGTACTTC
NA	TRBV16	NA	TRBJ2-5	CASSQNREETQYF	TGTGCCAGCAGCCAAAACAGAGAAGAGACCCAGTACTTC
NA	TRBV30	few	TRBJ2-7	CAWSVLGEQYF	TGTGCCTGGAGTGTACTAGGTGAGCAGTACTTC
NA	TRBV18	once	TRBJ2-7	CASSPRTADPYEQYF	TGTGCCAGCTCACCAAGGACAGCCGACCCCTACGAGCAGTACTTC
TRBD2	TRBV4-3	NA	TRBJ2-2	CASSQGGLAGGPGGELFF	TGCGCCAGCAGCCAAGGGGGACTAGCGGGGGGGCCGGGCGGGGAGCTGTTTTTT
TRBD1	TRBV5-6	NA	TRBJ2-7	CASSAWTGGYEQYF	TGTGCCAGCAGCGCATGGACAGGGGGCTACGAGCAGTACTTC
NA	TRBV5-8	NA	TRBJ2-5	CASSLGGRRKETQYF	TGTGCCAGCAGCTTGGGCGGCCGGCGAAAAGAGACCCAGTACTTC
NA	TRBV9	NA	TRBJ1-3	CASSVGGNSGNTIYF	TGTGCCAGCAGCGTGGGCGGGAACTCTGGAAACACCATATATTTT
NA	TRBV6-5	NA	TRBJ2-3	CASSVGGTQYF	TGTGCCAGCAGTGTAGGCGGTACGCAGTATTTT
TRBD1	TRBV5-5	once	TRBJ1-2	CASSWAGTGLDYGYTF	TGTGCCAGCAGCTGGGCCGGGACAGGGCTGGACTATGGCTACACCTTC
NA	TRBV21-1	NA	TRBJ1-1	CASWSDRLNTEAFF	TGTGCCAGCTGGTCGGACAGGTTGAACACTGAAGCTTTCTTT
TRBD1	TRBV4-3	NA	TRBJ2-3	CASSQDLRGPYTDTQYF	TGCGCCAGCAGCCAAGATCTGAGGGGGCCCTACACAGATACGCAGTATTTT
NA	TRBV11-3	NA	TRBJ2-1	CASSLHRYNEQFF	TGTGCCAGCAGCTTACACAGATACAATGAGCAGTTCTTC
NA	TRBV28	NA	TRBJ1-5	CASSTVGDQPQHF	TGTGCCAGCAGTACAGTGGGTGATCAGCCCCAGCATTTT
TRBD1	TRBV4-3	NA	TRBJ2-7	CASSQEWQGAFEQYF	TGCGCCAGCAGCCAAGAATGGCAGGGGGCTTTCGAGCAGTACTTC
NA	TRBV9	few	TRBJ2-5	CASSVEGVQETQYF	TGTGCCAGCAGCGTAGAGGGGGTCCAAGAGACCCAGTACTTC
TRBD1	TRBV6-1	NA	TRBJ1-6	CASGTDYYNSPLHF	TGTGCCAGCGGGACAGACTATTATAATTCACCCCTCCACTTT
NA	TRBV5-6	NA	TRBJ2-5	CASSSKQKGGWKETQYF	TGTGCCAGCAGCTCCAAGCAGAAGGGGGGGTGGAAAGAGACCCAGTACTTC
NA	TRBV6-5	once	TRBJ2-3	CASSYGTGTDTQYF	TGTGCCAGCAGTTACGGGACTGGCACAGATACGCAGTATTTT
NA	TRBV7-3	NA	TRBJ1-1	CASSLRAGDTEAFF	TGTGCCAGCAGCTTAAGAGCCGGGGACACTGAAGCTTTCTTT
NA	TRBV10-3	NA	TRBJ2-1	CAIRSHRGEQFF	TGTGCCATCAGATCACATAGAGGTGAGCAGTTCTTC
TRBD1	TRBV6-5	NA	TRBJ1-1	CASSYTQGATEAFF	TGTGCCAGCAGTTACACACAGGGGGCCACTGAAGCTTTCTTT
TRBD2	TRBV28	NA	TRBJ2-1	CATGTSGVSYNEQFF	TGTGCCACCGGGACTAGCGGGGTGTCCTACAATGAGCAGTTCTTC
TRBD1	TRBV5-1	NA	TRBJ2-7	CASARTGEEQYF	TGCGCCAGCGCCCGAACAGGGGAAGAGCAGTACTTC
NA	TRBV5-1	few	TRBJ2-2	CASSLEGAGELFF	TGCGCCAGCAGCTTGGAGGGGGCCGGGGAGCTGTTTTTT
NA	TRBV19	NA	TRBJ2-2	CASTNLGATGELFF	TGTGCCAGCACCAACCTAGGGGCCACCGGGGAGCTGTTTTTT
NA	TRBV10-2	NA	TRBJ2-3	CASTGADTQYF	TGCGCCAGCACCGGAGCAGATACGCAGTATTTT
TRBD1	TRBV6-1	NA	TRBJ1-1	CASRKQQGYTEAFF	TGTGCCAGCAGAAAGCAACAGGGGTACACTGAAGCTTTCTTT
TRBD1	TRBV7-2	NA	TRBJ1-2	CASSITGGDYGYTF	TGTGCCAGCAGCATAACAGGGGGTGACTATGGCTACACCTTC
NA	TRBV7-8	NA	TRBJ2-7	CASSSNQGEGYEQYF	TGTGCCAGCAGCTCAAACCAAGGAGAGGGCTACGAGCAGTACTTC
NA	TRBV29-1	once	TRBJ2-7	CSVEHNSYEQYF	TGCAGCGTTGAGCACAACTCCTACGAGCAGTACTTC
NA	TRBV2	many	TRBJ1-2	CASSQAFYGYTF	TGTGCCAGCAGTCAGGCCTTCTATGGCTACACCTTC
TRBD1	TRBV2	NA	TRBJ2-7	CASKGQTSYEQYF	TGTGCCAGTAAGGGACAGACGTCCTACGAGCAGTACTTC
TRBD1	TRBV30	NA	TRBJ2-5	CAWSGDREKETQYF	TGTGCCTGGAGTGGGGACAGGGAGAAAGAGACCCAGTACTTC
TRBD1	TRBV19	NA	TRBJ2-7	CASSTQRGPYEQYF	TGTGCCAGTAGTACCCAAAGGGGGCCCTACGAGCAGTACTTC
TRBD1	TRBV30	NA	TRBJ1-2	CAWVQGGGYTF	TGTGCCTGGGTTCAGGGGGGAGGCTACACCTTC
NA	TRBV9	NA	TRBJ1-3	CASRAGLSGNTIYF	TGTGCCAGCAGGGCGGGACTCTCTGGAAACACCATATATTTT
NA	TRBV29-1	NA	TRBJ2-1	CSGAGEYNEQFF	TGCAGCGGAGCAGGGGAATACAATGAGCAGTTCTTC
NA	TRBV9	NA	TRBJ1-1	CASSVASLTDPHGAFF	TGTGCCAGCAGCGTAGCTTCCCTGACAGATCCCCACGGAGCTTTCTTT
TRBD1	TRBV6-1	NA	TRBJ1-5	CASSYWDRNWPQHF	TGTGCCAGCAGTTATTGGGACAGGAATTGGCCCCAGCATTTT
NA	TRBV27	NA	TRBJ1-1	CASSLGVGGTEAFF	TGTGCCAGCAGCCTGGGGGTCGGGGGCACTGAAGCTTTCTTT
TRBD1	TRBV5-1	NA	TRBJ2-7	CASSSRGQGDEQYF	TGCGCCAGCAGCTCGAGGGGACAGGGAGACGAGCAGTACTTC
NA	TRBV9	NA	TRBJ1-1	CASSVSGIMNTEAFF	TGTGCCAGCAGCGTGTCAGGGATTATGAACACTGAAGCTTTCTTT
TRBD2	TRBV2	NA	TRBJ2-5	CASSPGLGQETQYF	TGTGCCAGCAGTCCGGGACTAGGCCAAGAGACCCAGTACTTC
TRBD1	TRBV29-1	once	TRBJ2-1	CSVEDWTGGNEQFF	TGCAGCGTTGAAGACTGGACAGGTGGTAATGAGCAGTTCTTC
NA	TRBV6-1	NA	TRBJ2-5	CASSEPFSSLVETQYF	TGTGCCAGCAGTGAACCATTCTCTTCTCTAGTTGAGACCCAGTACTTC
NA	TRBV2	few	TRBJ1-3	CASSGGGGSSGNTIYF	TGTGCCAGCAGTGGGGGAGGGGGAAGCTCTGGAAACACCATATATTTT